The 23 T cell receptor beta chains below come from one sample, sequenced in a study of T cell changes during pregnancy in multiple sclerosis. Assay: immunoSEQ multiplex PCR; the TCRdb copy retains only in-frame clones and omits some. The top ten hold around 0.39% of the sample, which has under 30,000 clones, more than 85% seen once. The input for sequencing was CD4+ T cells from peripheral blood mononuclear cells, taken after pregnancy. These receptors originate from a female donor with multiple sclerosis, enrolled in a pregnancy study.

This chain uses TRBV2 with TRBJ1-5; D remains unclear. In germline, CDR1 is SNHLY, CDR2 FYNNEI. Trimming left V 6 bases short and J 3 bases short, with 9 bases between. There are 13 residues in the CDR3. The CDR3 nucleotides are TGTGCCAGCAGCGACGGGTACAATCAGCCCCAGCATTTT. It codes for CASSDGYNQPQHF. Full variable domain (remainder filled in from reference TRBV2 and TRBJ1-5): EPEVTQTPSHQVTQMGQEVILRCVPISNHLYFYWYRQILGQKVEFLVSFYNNEISEKSEIFDDQFSVERPDGSNFTLKIRSTKLEDSAMYFCASSDGYNQPQHFGDGTRLSIL.

The rearrangement joins TRBV19 to TRBJ2-3; tentative D call: TRBD1 (5 bases). The length of the CDR3 is 13 residues. Per the germline V gene, CDR1 is LNHDA and CDR2 is SQIVND (reference sequence). Deletions cut 10 bases from V and 0 bases from J, with 11 bases between. The CDR3 spells CATNGASTDTQYF. CDR3 nucleotide sequence: TGTGCCACCAATGGGGCAAGCACAGATACGCAGTATTTT.

The chain combines TRBV18 with TRBJ2-1; 10 bases match TRBD1. The CDR3 sequence is 16 residues long. Per germline, CDR1 KGHSH and CDR2 LQKENI. Losses at the gene ends were 5 bases for V and 6 bases for J; bases not matched to a gene: 10. DNA of the CDR3: TGTGCCAGCTCAGGTCCGGGACAGGGGCCGGGCAATGAGCAGTTCTTC. It codes for CASSGPGQGPGNEQFF.

The chain uses TRBV18 and TRBJ1-2; the match to TRBD1 covers 8 bases. The CDR3 runs to 15 residues. V was clipped by 3 bases and J by 7 bases; unmatched bases: 10. CDR1 is KGHSH, CDR2 LQKENI, per germline. CDR3 region: CASSPSIGQGSGYTF. CDR3 bases: TGTGCCAGCTCACCGTCTATTGGACAGGGAAGTGGCTACACCTTC.

The rearrangement joins TRBV18 to TRBJ2-5, with D maybe TRBD2 (6 bases). Looked up from germline, CDR1 is KGHSH and CDR2 is LQKENI. Trimming stripped 2 bases from V and 1 base from J, with 11 bases between. The CDR3 is made up of 15 amino acids. The CDR3 loop is CASSPKYGGQETQYF. The DNA for the CDR3 is TGTGCCAGCTCACCAAAATACGGGGGCCAAGAGACCCAGTACTTC.

This clone was picked up one time. The chain has TRBV14 and TRBJ1-4; D remains unclear. Germline CDR1 SGHDN, CDR2 FVKESK. The V and J ends lost 3 bases and 5 bases respectively, with 7 bases between them. There are 13 residues in the CDR3. Written as DNA, the CDR3 is TGTGCCAGCAGCCATGGCAGGAATGAAAAACTGTTTTTT. It specifies CASSHGRNEKLFF.

The gene calls are TRBV7-9 and TRBJ1-2, with 7 bases fitting TRBD1. Germline V gene data show CDR1 as SEHNR and CDR2 as FQNEAQ (reference sequence). The J segment lost 8 bases and the V segment lost 6 bases, leaving 9 bases of the junction unmatched. The CDR3 runs to 13 residues. In nucleotides, the CDR3 is TGTGCCAGCAGTCCTCAGGGGGGTGGGGGCTACACCTTC. Encoded protein: CASSPQGGGGYTF.

The table lists this clone with a count of one. V gene TRBV18 combines with J gene TRBJ2-5, with D tentatively TRBD2 (5 bases). Germline V gives CDR1 KGHSH, CDR2 LQKENI. The CDR3 length is 13 residues. V was cut by 4 bases and J by 4 bases, with 10 bases left in between. In nucleotides, the CDR3 is TGTGCCAGCTCACGGGGAGCATTAGAGACCCAGTACTTC. Its protein product is CASSRGALETQYF.

This chain uses TRBV7-7 with TRBJ2-2, with a weak D call TRBD1 (6 bases). Per germline, CDR1 SSHAT and CDR2 FNYEAQ (reference sequence). The CDR3 contains 16 residues. Trimming pared 5 bases from V and 5 bases from J, leaving 18 bases between. CDR3 sequence: CASSPIRLQGTGELFF. The CDR3 nucleotides read TGTGCCAGCAGCCCTATACGCCTACAGGGAACCGGGGAGCTGTTTTTT.

The V call is TRBV5-1, the J call TRBJ2-2; the match to TRBD2 covers 8 bases. CDR1 and CDR2 (germline): SGHRS, YFSETQ. The CDR3 loop spans 15 amino acids. Trimming removed 0 bases from V and 4 bases from J; junction bases left unmatched: 2. CDR3 sequence: CASSLGLAGTGELFF. CDR3 coding DNA: TGCGCCAGCAGCTTGGGTCTAGCGGGCACCGGGGAGCTGTTTTTT.

This sequence joins TRBV5-6 and TRBJ1-2; D is possibly TRBD1 (6 bases). This CDR3 has 16 residues. In germline, CDR1 is SGHDT, CDR2 YYEEEE. Trimming removed 6 bases at V and 1 base at J, with 19 bases between. The CDR3: CASTLGGPGGNYGYTF. The CDR3 DNA is TGTGCCAGCACCCTGGGGGGGCCCGGGGGTAACTATGGCTACACCTTC.

The chain is built from TRBV7-9 and TRBJ1-1; 8 nucleotides agree with TRBD1. The CDR3 spans 14 residues. V dropped 5 bases and J dropped 6; count of bases not matched to a gene: 8. Germline loops: CDR1 SEHNR, CDR2 FQNEAQ (reference sequence). As DNA, the CDR3 is TGTGCCAGCAGCCCAATAACAGGGGGGCCTGAAGCTTTCTTT. Protein sequence: CASSPITGGPEAFF.

This chain uses TRBV7-8 with TRBJ2-2; 9 nucleotides match TRBD2. CDR3 length: 17 amino acids. Germline V gene data show CDR1 as SGHVS and CDR2 as FQNEAQ. With 5 bases clipped from V and 6 bases from J, the junction kept 13 bases outside the gene matches. CDR3 coding DNA: TGTGCCAGCAGCGCCAGAATTAGCGGGAGTTGGTCCGGGGAGCTGTTTTTT. It yields the protein CASSARISGSWSGELFF.

The chain is built from TRBV29-1 and TRBJ1-1, with no clear D. Trimming pared 2 bases from V and 3 bases from J, leaving 10 bases between. In germline, CDR1 is SQVTM, CDR2 ANQGSEA. This CDR3 comprises 13 residues. CDR3 bases: TGCAGCGTTGAATTTGAGGGCCACACTGAAGCTTTCTTT. Translation: CSVEFEGHTEAFF. Full variable domain (rest looked up from reference TRBV29-1 and TRBJ1-1): SAVISQKPSRDICQRGTSLTIQCQVDSQVTMMFWYRQQPGQSLTLIATANQGSEATYESGFVIDKFPISRPNLTFSTLTVSNMSPEDSSIYLCSVEFEGHTEAFFGQGTRLTVV.

The chain combines TRBV2 with TRBJ2-1; D is possibly TRBD1 (5 bases). This CDR3 contains 13 residues. Trimming removed 2 bases from V and 7 bases from J, with 9 bases in between. CDR1 and CDR2 (germline): SNHLY, FYNNEI. The CDR3 nucleotides are TGTGCCAGCAGTGAACGGGCAGGGAATGAGCAGTTCTTC. Translated, it gives CASSERAGNEQFF.

The chain has TRBV9 and TRBJ2-5, with a tentative D call TRBD1 (7 bases). Germline CDR1 reads SGDLS; CDR2 reads YYNGEE. The CDR3 spans 15 residues. Trimming cost V 4 bases and J 3 bases, with 16 bases left between them. The chain's CDR3 is CASSSPRGAEETQYF. The CDR3 coding sequence is TGTGCCAGCAGCTCACCCAGGGGGGCCGAAGAGACCCAGTACTTC.

The chain joins TRBV29-1 to TRBJ1-5; the D gene is possibly TRBD1 (5 bases). The V gene's germline CDR1 is SQVTM and CDR2 ANQGSEA. Trimming stripped 6 bases from V and 4 bases from J, with 13 bases between. The CDR3 covers 13 residues. The CDR3 DNA reads TGCAGCGTAAAAGACAGTTTAAATCAGCCCCAGCATTTT. It specifies CSVKDSLNQPQHF.

A single count supports this clone. V and J are TRBV30 and TRBJ2-7; a possible D gene is TRBD2 (6 bases). Germline lookup yields CDR1 GTSNPN and CDR2 SVGIG (reference sequence). Trimming stripped 8 bases from V and 0 bases from J, with 20 bases between. CDR3 length: 15 amino acids. The CDR3 coding sequence is TGTGCCCTCCGAGACCGAGGAGGGCACTCCTACGAGCAGTACTTC. Protein product: CALRDRGGHSYEQYF. The complete variable domain, with remaining parts taken from reference TRBV30 and TRBJ2-7, reads SQTIHQWPATLVQPVGSPLSLECTVEGTSNPNLYWYRQAAGRGLQLLFYSVGIGQISSEVPQNLSASRPQDRQFILSSKKLLLSDSGFYLCALRDRGGHSYEQYFGPGTRLTVT.

The J gene is TRBJ1-6, the V gene TRBV19; 8 bases line up with TRBD1. The CDR3 runs 15 residues. The J segment lost 4 bases and the V segment lost 4 bases, leaving 3 bases of the junction unmatched. Germline CDR1 and CDR2: LNHDA and SQIVND (reference sequence). CDR3 sequence (DNA): TGTGCCAGTAGTACGCGGACAGGGTATAATTCACCCCTCCACTTT. This gives the protein CASSTRTGYNSPLHF.

The V gene is TRBV28, the J gene TRBJ1-2, with unresolved D. This CDR3 comprises 12 residues. The germline V gene has CDR1 MDHEN and CDR2 SYDVKM. V lost 4 bases, J lost 4 bases, and 7 bases lay in between. CDR3 nucleotides: TGTGCCAGCAGTTCCTCCCTCTATGGCTACACCTTC. It yields the protein CASSSSLYGYTF.

The V call is TRBV18, the J call TRBJ1-2; a possible D gene is TRBD1 (6 bases). Germline CDR1 and CDR2: KGHSH and LQKENI. This CDR3 spans 15 amino acids. The V gene lost 0 bases and the J gene lost 8 bases, with 16 bases spanning the gap. This chain's CDR3 is CASSPPGTFQGGYTF. In DNA form, the CDR3 reads TGTGCCAGCTCACCACCCGGGACATTCCAGGGGGGCTACACCTTC.

The chain is built from TRBV19 and TRBJ1-1, with D maybe TRBD1 (6 bases). The germline V gene encodes CDR1 LNHDA and CDR2 SQIVND (reference sequence). Trimming shortened V by 9 bases and J by 3 bases, and 20 bases separated the two germline ends. This CDR3 region has 15 residues. Here the CDR3 DNA reads TGTGCCAGCCGCCCCCCCAGGGGCGGATACACTGAAGCTTTCTTT. It is translated as CASRPPRGGYTEAFF.

J is TRBJ2-1 and V is TRBV5-1, with 9 bases matching TRBD2. The length of the CDR3 is 15 residues. V trimming: 4 bases; J trimming: 8 bases; junction bases outside the gene matches: 10. Germline CDR1 is SGHRS and CDR2 is YFSETQ. The CDR3 sequence: CASSKNPGLAYEQFF. The CDR3 bases are TGCGCCAGCAGCAAAAATCCGGGACTAGCCTATGAGCAGTTCTTC.